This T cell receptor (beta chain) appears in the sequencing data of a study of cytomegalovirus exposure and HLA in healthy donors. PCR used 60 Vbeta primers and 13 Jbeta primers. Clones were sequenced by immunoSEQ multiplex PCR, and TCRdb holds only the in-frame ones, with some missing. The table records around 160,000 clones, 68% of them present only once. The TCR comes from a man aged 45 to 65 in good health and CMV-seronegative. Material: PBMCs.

CDR3 bases: TGTGCCAGCTCACCTGGGCTACCGCACCAGCCCCAGCATTTT. This gives the protein CASSPGLPHQPQHF. The gene calls are TRBV18 and TRBJ1-5, with D uncertain. The germline CDR1 and CDR2 sequences are KGHSH and LQKENI. CDR3 length equals 14 residues. Trimming pared 3 bases from V and 7 bases from J, leaving 13 bases between.